These T cell receptor beta chains were read from a single sample in a study of Graves' ophthalmopathy and Graves' hyperthyroidism. A single record per CDR3 protein comes from TCRdb applying MiXCR to the multiplex PCR reads. The table records roughly 600,000 distinct CDR3 sequences, roughly 39% of them present only once. The specimen was peripheral blood or thyroid tissue (not recorded which). The receptors here all came from an adult man with Graves' hyperthyroidism. Both conserved end residues are part of each CDR3. Fields, in order: J gene, D gene, V gene, clone size, CDR3 protein, CDR3 DNA. The D gene is left open where the match is weak. Not every row has a clone size; where given, it reads once, few, many or a size class.

J: TRBJ1-4
D: NA
V: TRBV20-1
size: few
CDR3: CSARAGAGEKLFF
DNA: TGCAGTGCTAGAGCAGGGGCCGGGGAAAAACTGTTTTTT

J: TRBJ2-5
D: NA
V: TRBV6-5
size: NA
CDR3: CASRKDSRWNQPQYF
DNA: TGTGCCAGCAGGAAGGACAGTCGGTGGAATCAGCCCCAGTACTTC

J: TRBJ2-2
D: NA
V: TRBV24-1
size: NA
CDR3: CATSDTTGFRGIGELFF
DNA: TGTGCCACCAGTGATACTACAGGTTTTAGAGGGATCGGGGAGCTGTTTTTT

J: TRBJ2-7
D: NA
V: TRBV4-1
size: many
CDR3: CASSQPGRGYEQYF
DNA: TGCGCCAGCAGCCAACCGGGACGGGGCTACGAGCAGTACTTC

J: TRBJ2-7
D: TRBD1
V: TRBV25-1
size: NA
CDR3: CASSQYRGTQDYEQYF
DNA: TGTGCCAGCAGCCAGTACAGGGGAACTCAAGACTACGAGCAGTACTTC

J: TRBJ1-2
D: TRBD1
V: TRBV16
size: many
CDR3: CASSRDRVHGYTF
DNA: TGTGCCAGCAGCCGGGACAGGGTTCATGGCTACACCTTC

J: TRBJ2-7
D: TRBD1
V: TRBV20-1
size: many
CDR3: CSARRDSSYEQYF
DNA: TGCAGTGCTAGAAGGGACAGCTCCTACGAGCAGTACTTC

J: TRBJ1-2
D: TRBD1
V: TRBV12-3/TRBV12-4
size: many
CDR3: CASSLLLQGRDGYTF
DNA: TGTGCCAGCAGTTTACTCTTACAGGGGAGGGATGGCTACACCTTC

J: TRBJ1-1
D: NA
V: TRBV29-1
size: NA
CDR3: CTLGQVNTEAFF
DNA: TGCACCTTGGGGCAGGTGAACACTGAAGCTTTCTTT

J: TRBJ2-7
D: NA
V: TRBV12-5
size: few
CDR3: CASGLVEHPEQYF
DNA: TGTGCTAGTGGTTTGGTAGAACATCCCGAGCAGTACTTC

J: TRBJ1-5
D: NA
V: TRBV7-8
size: NA
CDR3: CASSLEGVGGKEPQHF
DNA: TGTGCCAGCAGCTTAGAGGGGGTGGGTGGAAAGGAGCCCCAGCATTTT

J: TRBJ2-7
D: NA
V: TRBV7-2
size: many
CDR3: CASSFSPSIHEQYF
DNA: TGTGCCAGCAGCTTTTCCCCGAGCATCCACGAGCAGTACTTC

J: TRBJ1-1
D: NA
V: TRBV7-8
size: many
CDR3: CASSLSGGPNTEAFF
DNA: TGTGCCAGCAGCCTCAGCGGGGGCCCGAACACTGAAGCTTTCTTT

J: TRBJ1-4
D: NA
V: TRBV27
size: NA
CDR3: CASSTIGAALLFF
DNA: TGTGCCAGCAGTACTATAGGGGCCGCGTTGCTGTTTTTT

J: TRBJ1-1
D: NA
V: TRBV28
size: many
CDR3: CASRHLNTEAFF
DNA: TGTGCCAGCAGACATTTGAACACTGAAGCTTTCTTT

J: TRBJ1-2
D: NA
V: TRBV7-8
size: few
CDR3: CASSSPGLPPNYGCTF
DNA: TGTGCCAGCAGCTCCCCGGGACTCCCACCCAACTATGGCTGCACCTTC

J: TRBJ2-1
D: NA
V: TRBV7-9
size: NA
CDR3: CASSSRGSNEQFF
DNA: TGTGCCAGCAGCTCCCGGGGTTCCAATGAGCAGTTCTTC

J: TRBJ2-3
D: NA
V: TRBV2
size: many
CDR3: CASTENTDTQYF
DNA: TGTGCCAGCACAGAGAACACAGATACGCAGTATTTT

J: TRBJ1-2
D: NA
V: TRBV9
size: NA
CDR3: CASSVASGLSGGYTF
DNA: TGTGCCAGCAGCGTAGCATCAGGACTGAGCGGGGGCTACACCTTC

J: TRBJ2-2
D: TRBD1
V: TRBV10-3
size: many
CDR3: CAISPQGNGELFF
DNA: TGTGCCATCAGTCCACAGGGGAACGGGGAGCTGTTTTTT

J: TRBJ1-1
D: NA
V: TRBV20-1
size: many
CDR3: CSARVNRFNTEAFF
DNA: TGCAGTGCTAGAGTAAACAGATTCAACACTGAAGCTTTCTTT

J: TRBJ2-7
D: TRBD2
V: TRBV13
size: NA
CDR3: CASSPRGRVNEQYF
DNA: TGTGCCAGCAGCCCCCGGGGGAGGGTAAACGAGCAGTACTTC

J: TRBJ1-2
D: NA
V: TRBV5-8
size: many
CDR3: CASSLAVRPNYGYTF
DNA: TGTGCCAGCAGCTTGGCCGTCAGGCCTAACTATGGCTACACCTTC

J: TRBJ1-1
D: NA
V: TRBV11-2
size: few
CDR3: CASSLGGIAEAFF
DNA: TGTGCCAGCAGCTTAGGTGGCATCGCTGAAGCTTTCTTT

J: TRBJ2-2
D: TRBD2
V: TRBV29-1
size: many
CDR3: CSVEDYGGSRGGELFF
DNA: TGCAGCGTTGAAGATTATGGCGGGAGCCGGGGCGGGGAGCTGTTTTTT

J: TRBJ1-1
D: NA
V: TRBV2
size: NA
CDR3: CASSRGLNEAFF
DNA: TGTGCCAGCAGTCGGGGGCTTAATGAAGCTTTCTTT

J: TRBJ1-2
D: NA
V: TRBV10-3
size: many
CDR3: CAISETGFGYGYTF
DNA: TGTGCCATCAGTGAAACAGGGTTTGGCTATGGCTACACCTTC

J: TRBJ2-5
D: NA
V: TRBV15
size: NA
CDR3: CATSSETGRQETQYF
DNA: TGTGCCACCAGCAGTGAGACCGGGAGACAAGAGACCCAGTACTTC